This TCR beta chain is drawn from a study of tumor-infiltrating lymphocytes in localized non-small cell lung cancer. Overall study context: From each patient, both tumor and uninvolved lung, non-adjacent to tumor, were sampled.

TCRdb keeps only in-frame clones here, not all; method: immunoSEQ multiplex PCR. The repertoire has thousands of clones, roughly 74% of them found once; the top ten carry about 12%. Study-wide results and limits: Higher tumor T cell infiltration than in uninvolved lung was supported by TCRbeta sequencing.

Details on this clone: As yet, its antigen is unknown.

Trimming took off 3 bases at V and 1 base at J, with 16 bases between the two ends. CDR1 MNHGY and CDR2 SVAAGI come from the germline V gene. The CDR3 covers 16 residues. The sequencing sample was made of lung tumor tissue. This chain links TRBV6-9 with TRBJ2-7; D is perhaps TRBD1 (6 bases). The sequence derives from a human donor with non-small cell lung cancer. The CDR3 loop is CASSYIKDRFSYEQYF. In nucleotides, the CDR3 is TGTGCCAGCAGTTACATTAAGGACAGATTTTCCTACGAGCAGTACTTC.